The 25 T cell receptor beta chains listed next were all sequenced from one sample in a study of T cell responses to AZD1222 COVID-19 vaccine. Clones were read by immunoSEQ multiplex PCR, and TCRdb kept only the in-frame ones, dropping some. This table has some 150,000 clones, around 88% appearing once. The input for sequencing was peripheral blood, taken on day 0 of AZD1222 vaccination. The receptor set was obtained from an adult in good health.

The V and J genes are TRBV28 and TRBJ2-7; TRBD2 agrees at 11 bases. The CDR3 runs 18 residues. The germline CDR1 and CDR2 sequences are MDHEN and SYDVKM. The J segment lost 4 bases and the V segment lost 6 bases, leaving 17 bases of the junction unmatched. CDR3 protein: CASSPPDSSGGVLYEQYF. Here the CDR3 DNA reads TGTGCCAGCAGCCCACCCGACAGTAGCGGGGGGGTGCTTTACGAGCAGTACTTC.

The rearrangement links TRBV9 to TRBJ2-2; 9 bases align to TRBD2. Unmatched junction bases numbered 7, after V lost 0 bases and J lost 1 base. CDR3 length equals 18 residues. CDR1 SGDLS and CDR2 YYNGEE come from the germline V gene. The CDR3 spells CASSVAWGAGGNTGELFF. CDR3 bases: TGTGCCAGCAGCGTAGCTTGGGGAGCGGGGGGGAACACCGGGGAGCTGTTTTTT.

This clone was detected only once. The J gene is TRBJ2-3, the V gene TRBV7-2, with TRBD1 as a possible D gene (7 bases). The germline V gene encodes CDR1 SGHTA and CDR2 FQGNSA. The CDR3 spans 15 residues. V was shortened by 6 bases and J by 2 bases, with 15 bases between the two germline ends. CDR3 bases: TGTGCCAGCAGAGGGGGCGGGACCGACACAGATACGCAGTATTTT. It yields the protein CASRGGGTDTDTQYF.

This clone occurred a few times. The chain couples TRBV3-1 (or the pseudogene TRBV3-2) to TRBJ2-7; 11 positions match TRBD2. Unmatched junction bases numbered 1, after V lost 3 bases and J lost 0 bases. The CDR3 sequence is 15 residues long. Germline V gene lookup returns CDR1 LGHDT and CDR2 YNNKEL (reference sequence). CDR3 bases: TGTGCCAGCAGCCACGGGACTAGCGGCTCCTACGAGCAGTACTTC. The encoded protein is CASSHGTSGSYEQYF.

This clone showed up just a few times. The genes are TRBV7-2 and TRBJ2-5, with D unclear. Germline CDR1 and CDR2: SGHTA and FQGNSA. The CDR3 is made up of 12 amino acids. V lost 1 base and J lost 5, with 5 bases in between. The CDR3, as DNA: TGTGCCAGCAGCTTAGAGAGGGAGACCCAGTACTTC. This gives the protein CASSLERETQYF.

This clone appeared a few times. The chain carries TRBV7-2 and TRBJ1-1; weak D call: TRBD1 (6 bases). Trimming stripped 5 bases from V and 1 base from J, with 14 bases between. The CDR3 is 15 amino acids. Germline V gene sequence: CDR1 SGHTA, CDR2 FQGNSA. CDR3 in DNA: TGTGCCAGCAGCGCCAGACAGGCGGAGAACACTGAAGCTTTCTTT. Protein sequence: CASSARQAENTEAFF.

The chain links TRBV12-3 or TRBV12-4 to TRBJ1-2; D unresolved. This CDR3 contains 11 residues. Trimming left V 5 bases short and J 5 bases short, with 6 bases between. This CDR3 is CASSTGYGYTF. The CDR3 region has the DNA TGTGCCAGCAGTACGGGATATGGCTACACCTTC.

The chain employs TRBV7-2 and TRBJ2-4; 7 nucleotides agree with TRBD1. The junction had 12 bases not matched to a gene; V was cut back by 7 bases and J by 6 bases. The V gene's germline CDR1 is SGHTA and CDR2 FQGNSA. The CDR3 is 15 residues long. As DNA, the CDR3 is TGTGCCAGCACCCAACCGGGCCCAGGGGGAAACATTCAGTACTTC. Amino acid sequence: CASTQPGPGGNIQYF. Together with reference TRBV7-2 and TRBJ2-4, the CDR3 gives the full variable domain: GAGVSQSPSNKVTEKGKDVELRCDPISGHTALYWYRQSLGQGLEFLIYFQGNSAPDKSGLPSDRFSAERTGGSVSTLTIQRTQQEDSAVYLCASTQPGPGGNIQYFGAGTRLSVL.

The chain recombines TRBV7-3 with TRBJ2-7; 7 bases fit TRBD2. CDR1 SGHTA and CDR2 FQGTGA come from the germline V gene. The CDR3 runs to 16 residues. V lost 4 bases to trimming and J lost 2 bases; unmatched junction nucleotides: 11. The DNA of the CDR3 is TGTGCCAGCAGCTCAACCCCGACAGCGGGGACCTACGAGCAGTACTTC. It encodes CASSSTPTAGTYEQYF.

The gene calls are TRBV6-1 and TRBJ1-5; no reliable D call. The V and J ends lost 0 bases and 2 bases respectively, with 11 bases between them. CDR1 is MNHNS, CDR2 SASEGT, per germline. This CDR3 region has 16 residues. CDR3 residues: CASSEAKGKGNQPQHF. CDR3 bases: TGTGCCAGCAGTGAAGCGAAAGGGAAGGGCAATCAGCCCCAGCATTTT.

This clone was recorded once. The chain recombines TRBV3-1 (or the pseudogene TRBV3-2) with TRBJ2-1; 12 bases fit TRBD2. Per the germline V gene, CDR1 is LGHDT and CDR2 is YNNKEL (reference sequence). The CDR3 contains 15 residues. J was trimmed by 12 bases and V by 4 bases; bases with no gene match: 10. The CDR3 loop is CASSRKGLAGSGQFF. The CDR3 nucleotides read TGTGCCAGCAGCCGTAAGGGACTAGCGGGTAGCGGGCAGTTCTTC.

The chain uses TRBV5-1 and TRBJ2-3; 8 nucleotides match TRBD1. The V segment lost 0 bases and the J segment 2 bases; nucleotides outside the gene matches: 2. Germline values: CDR1 SGHRS, CDR2 YFSETQ. This CDR3 comprises 15 residues. The DNA of the CDR3 is TGCGCCAGCAGCTTGGGACAGGGGTTCACAGATACGCAGTATTTT. This translates into CASSLGQGFTDTQYF.

V is TRBV9 and J is TRBJ2-4; TRBD2 is a possible D gene (6 bases). Germline-derived CDR1 and CDR2 are SGDLS and YYNGEE. The CDR3 has 15 residues. The germline V and J ends were trimmed by 3 bases and 9 bases, with 19 bases remaining between them. The CDR3 sequence: CASSETTSTAVIQYF. CDR3 coding DNA: TGTGCCAGCAGCGAAACCACTAGCACCGCCGTCATTCAGTACTTC.

This chain joins TRBV5-1 and TRBJ1-2, with TRBD1 matching 12 bases. Trimming at V came to 6 bases and at J to 4 bases, leaving 7 bases not matched to a gene. CDR1 and CDR2 from the germline V gene are SGHRS and YFSETQ. The CDR3 totals 15 residues. CDR3 DNA sequence: TGCGCCAGCACCGGGACAGGGGGCGCAGGCTATGGCTACACCTTC. This sequence encodes CASTGTGGAGYGYTF.

The chain links TRBV28 to TRBJ2-7; D gene unclear. Germline assignment: CDR1 MDHEN and CDR2 SYDVKM. The CDR3 runs 14 residues. The V end lost 5 bases, the J end lost 3 bases, and 14 bases lay between the germline ends. CDR3 sequence: CASSLRPAHYEQYF. CDR3 DNA sequence: TGTGCCAGCAGTCTCCGGCCTGCCCACTACGAGCAGTACTTC.

The chain is built from TRBV12-3 or TRBV12-4 and TRBJ1-2, with no clear D. The CDR3 totals 12 residues. The V end was cut by 3 bases, the J end by 3 bases, with 5 bases between. CDR3 residues: CASSFGHYGYTF. In DNA form, the CDR3 reads TGTGCCAGCAGTTTTGGGCACTATGGCTACACCTTC.

The rearrangement uses TRBV5-4 and TRBJ1-2; D is possibly TRBD1 (5 bases). V was trimmed by 4 bases and J by 4 bases, leaving 14 bases between them. This CDR3 contains 14 residues. Germline-derived CDR1 and CDR2 are SGHNT and YYREEE (reference sequence). CDR3 in amino acids: CASSLVRDVYGYTF. The CDR3 DNA is TGTGCCAGCAGCCTAGTCCGGGACGTCTATGGCTACACCTTC. The full variable domain, its missing parts supplied by reference TRBV5-4 and TRBJ1-2, is ETGVTQSPTHLIKTRGQQVTLRCSSQSGHNTVSWYQQALGQGPQFIFQYYREEENGRGNFPPRFSGLQFPNYSSELNVNALELDDSALYLCASSLVRDVYGYTFGSGTRLTVV.

Many counts were recorded for this clone. This chain links TRBV9 with TRBJ1-3, with D maybe TRBD1 (5 bases). This CDR3 region has 15 residues. Trimming pared 0 bases from V and 4 bases from J, leaving 11 bases between. Germline V gives CDR1 SGDLS, CDR2 YYNGEE. In DNA, the CDR3 is TGTGCCAGCAGCGTAGATCAAGGGACCGGAAACACCATATATTTT. Amino acids: CASSVDQGTGNTIYF.

The chain is built from TRBV2 and TRBJ2-1; no definite D call. V lost 6 bases to trimming and J lost 4 bases, with 4 bases between them. CDR3 length equals 11 residues. Germline V gene data show CDR1 as SNHLY and CDR2 as FYNNEI. CDR3 loop: CASRFYNEQFF. CDR3 DNA sequence: TGTGCCAGCAGATTTTACAATGAGCAGTTCTTC.

The V gene is TRBV30, the J gene TRBJ1-2; no clear D. This CDR3 is built from 11 residues. Germline CDR1 reads GTSNPN; CDR2 reads SVGIG (reference sequence). V lost 0 bases to trimming and J lost 5 bases, with 4 bases between them. DNA of the CDR3: TGTGCCTGGAGTGTACGGTATGGCTACACCTTC. Amino acid sequence: CAWSVRYGYTF.

This chain connects TRBV29-1 to TRBJ1-1; D remains ambiguous. V lost 5 bases and J 3 bases, leaving 13 bases between the germline ends. CDR3 size: 13 residues. Germline assignment: CDR1 SQVTM and CDR2 ANQGSEA. The CDR3 spells CSVSQNRYTEAFF. The CDR3 coding sequence is TGCAGCGTTTCCCAGAACCGATACACTGAAGCTTTCTTT.

The chain has TRBV6-2 or TRBV6-3 and TRBJ2-2, with TRBD1 matching over 7 bases. Trimming took 4 bases from V and 1 from J; bases not matched to a gene: 3. The germline V gene encodes CDR1 MNHEY and CDR2 SVGEGT. CDR3 length: 15 residues. CDR3 DNA: TGTGCCAGCAGTTCCGGGACAGTGAACACCGGGGAGCTGTTTTTT. Amino acid sequence: CASSSGTVNTGELFF.

The CDR3 DNA is TGTGCCAGCAGCTTGACAGGGGCCGCGGGAAACACCATATATTTT. Its protein is CASSLTGAAGNTIYF. The chain employs TRBV4-2 and TRBJ1-3, with 8 positions matching TRBD1. J was trimmed by 4 bases and V by 5 bases; bases with no gene match: 7. CDR1 is LGHNA and CDR2 is YNFKEQ in the germline V gene. The CDR3 extends over 15 amino acids.

The chain couples TRBV2 to TRBJ1-1; D unclear. Germline V CDR1 and CDR2: SNHLY, FYNNEI. The V end lost 8 bases, the J end lost 5 bases, and 21 bases lay between the germline ends. The CDR3 extends over 15 amino acids. The CDR3: CASSERTPGRTEAFF. The CDR3 nucleotides are TGTGCCAGCTCCGAAAGGACCCCCGGGAGGACTGAAGCTTTCTTT. The whole variable domain, remainder taken from reference TRBV2 and TRBJ1-1, is EPEVTQTPSHQVTQMGQEVILRCVPISNHLYFYWYRQILGQKVEFLVSFYNNEISEKSEIFDDQFSVERPDGSNFTLKIRSTKLEDSAMYFCASSERTPGRTEAFFGQGTRLTVV.

The genes are TRBV27 and TRBJ2-5, with D perhaps TRBD1 (6 bases). This CDR3 region has 16 residues. The germline gives CDR1 MNHEY, CDR2 SMNVEV (reference sequence). V was shortened by 2 bases and J by 5 bases, with 18 bases between the two germline ends. DNA of the CDR3: TGTGCCAGCAGTTTAGGGTTTGGGGCAGGGGAGGAGACCCAGTACTTC. Protein product: CASSLGFGAGEETQYF.